The clone carrying this TCR beta chain was picked up many times. The sample belongs to a study of CD8 T cells in ankylosing spondylitis. TCRdb re-called the 5' RACE reads with MiXCR, one entry per CDR3 protein. The table lists 250,000 or so distinct CDR3 sequences, 20% to 30% of them singletons, with less than 0.75% in the top ten. This CDR3 is 13 amino acids long. Unmatched junction bases numbered 4, after V lost 2 bases and J lost 4 bases. In germline, CDR1 is DFQATT, CDR2 SNEGSKA (reference sequence). The rearrangement uses TRBV20-1 and TRBJ2-7; 8 bases agree with TRBD1. Sequencing used blood, either unsorted or a sorted T cell fraction (not recorded which). The receptor was derived from a male donor with ankylosing spondylitis or in good health (not recorded which). The CDR3 is CSARTGGQYEQYF. In DNA, the CDR3 is TGCAGTGCTAGAACAGGGGGTCAATACGAGCAGTACTTC.